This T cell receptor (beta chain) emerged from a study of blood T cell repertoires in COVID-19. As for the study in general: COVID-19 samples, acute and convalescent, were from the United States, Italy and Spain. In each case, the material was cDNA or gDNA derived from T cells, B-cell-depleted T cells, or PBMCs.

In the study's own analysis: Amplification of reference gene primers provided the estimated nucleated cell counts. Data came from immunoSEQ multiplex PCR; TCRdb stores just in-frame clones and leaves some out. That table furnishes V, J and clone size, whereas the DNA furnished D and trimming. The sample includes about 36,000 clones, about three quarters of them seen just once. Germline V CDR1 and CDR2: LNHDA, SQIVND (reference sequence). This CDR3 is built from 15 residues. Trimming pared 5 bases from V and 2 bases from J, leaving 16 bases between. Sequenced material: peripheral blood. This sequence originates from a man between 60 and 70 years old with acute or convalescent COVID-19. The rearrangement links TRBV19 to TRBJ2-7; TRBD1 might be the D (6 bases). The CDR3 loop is CASSSGRGGTYEQYF. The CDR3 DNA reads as TGTGCCAGTAGTTCTGGCAGGGGCGGCACCTACGAGCAGTACTTC.